This entry features one T cell receptor beta chain sequence. This entry comes from a study of T cell repertoires in cytomegalovirus infection. Overall study context: Public signatures in TCR beta pointed to CMV infection and matching HLA type.

This CDR3 has 16 residues. Germline V gene sequence: CDR1 DFQATT, CDR2 SNEGSKA (reference sequence). V was trimmed by 3 bases and J by 6 bases, leaving 18 bases between them. TCRdb recomputed calls from the reads with MiXCR, one row per CDR3 protein. The data show about 740,000 distinct CDR3 sequences, 35% to 40% seen once. V usage is TRBV20-1 and J usage is TRBJ1-6; TRBD1 is a possible D gene (5 bases). The sequence derives from a human donor in good health (CMV status not recorded). Some clones in this sample may be carry-over from other donors' samples. Input material: PBMCs. DNA for the CDR3: TGCAGTGCTAGTCGGGGCGGGGGGTACCCTAATTCACCCCTCCACTTT. It is translated as CSASRGGGYPNSPLHF.